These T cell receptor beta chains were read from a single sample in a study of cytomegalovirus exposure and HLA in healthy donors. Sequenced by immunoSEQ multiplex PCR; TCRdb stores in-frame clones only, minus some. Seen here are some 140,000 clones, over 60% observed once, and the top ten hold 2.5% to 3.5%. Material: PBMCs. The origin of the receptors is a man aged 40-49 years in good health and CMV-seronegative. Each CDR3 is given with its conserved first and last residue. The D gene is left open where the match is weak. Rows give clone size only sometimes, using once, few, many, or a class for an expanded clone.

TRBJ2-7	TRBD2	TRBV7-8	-	CASSLSLAGEGTEQYF	TGTGCCAGCAGCTTATCCCTTGCGGGAGAGGGCACCGAGCAGTACTTC
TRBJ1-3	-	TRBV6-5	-	CASSYGQGYSGNTIYF	TGTGCCAGCAGTTACGGTCAGGGATACTCTGGAAACACCATATATTTT
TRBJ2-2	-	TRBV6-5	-	CASPDPRLGDWELFF	TGTGCCAGTCCCGATCCGAGACTAGGGGACTGGGAGCTGTTTTTT
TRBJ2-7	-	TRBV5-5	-	CASSQWTTDEQYF	TGTGCCAGCAGCCAATGGACTACCGACGAGCAGTACTTC
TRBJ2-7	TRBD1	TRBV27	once	CASSLGQGSYEQYF	TGTGCCAGCAGTTTGGGACAGGGATCCTACGAGCAGTACTTC
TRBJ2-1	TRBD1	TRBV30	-	CAWSGTGGYEQFF	TGTGCCTGGAGTGGCACAGGGGGGTATGAGCAGTTCTTC
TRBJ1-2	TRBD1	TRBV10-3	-	CAISDTGGYGYTF	TGTGCCATCAGTGATACAGGGGGCTATGGCTACACCTTC
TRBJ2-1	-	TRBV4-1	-	CASRTGPDYNEQFF	TGCGCCAGCCGCACTGGGCCGGACTACAATGAGCAGTTCTTC
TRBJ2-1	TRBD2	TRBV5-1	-	CASVKVGGSYNEQFF	TGCGCCAGCGTGAAAGTGGGAGGGTCCTACAATGAGCAGTTCTTC
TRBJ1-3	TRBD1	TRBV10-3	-	CAISEQGGGNTIYF	TGTGCCATCAGTGAACAGGGGGGCGGAAACACCATATATTTT
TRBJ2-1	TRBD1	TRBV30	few	CAWRRGDRDTNNEQFF	TGTGCCTGGAGAAGGGGCGACAGGGACACCAACAATGAGCAGTTCTTC
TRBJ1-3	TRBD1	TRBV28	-	CASSSPGQGGINTIYF	TGTGCCAGCAGTTCACCCGGACAGGGTGGAATAAACACCATATATTTT
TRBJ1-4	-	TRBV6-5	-	CASQTSAATNEKLFF	TGTGCCAGCCAGACGTCGGCGGCAACTAATGAAAAACTGTTTTTT
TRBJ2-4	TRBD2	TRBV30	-	CAALAGGWRNIQYF	TGTGCCGCATTAGCGGGAGGATGGAGAAACATTCAGTACTTC
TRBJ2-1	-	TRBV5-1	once	CASSLSDRNEQFF	TGCGCCAGCAGCTTATCCGACAGGAATGAGCAGTTCTTC
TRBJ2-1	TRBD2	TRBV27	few	CASSPLSGSTDNEQFF	TGTGCCAGCAGTCCCCTTAGCGGGAGTACCGACAATGAGCAGTTCTTC
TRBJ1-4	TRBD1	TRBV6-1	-	CASSEVMGTGAHNEKLFF	TGTGCCAGCAGTGAAGTTATGGGGACAGGTGCCCATAATGAAAAACTGTTTTTT
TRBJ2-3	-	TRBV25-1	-	CASSRGTDTQYF	TGTGCCAGCTCCAGGGGCACAGATACGCAGTATTTT
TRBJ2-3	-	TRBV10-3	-	CAIRAGYTDTQYF	TGTGCCATCCGCGCCGGGTACACAGATACGCAGTATTTT
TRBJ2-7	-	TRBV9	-	CASSVDEGAYEQYF	TGTGCCAGCAGCGTAGATGAAGGGGCGTACGAGCAGTACTTC
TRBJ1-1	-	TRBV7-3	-	CASSSQGNTEAFF	TGTGCCAGCAGCTCCCAGGGGAACACTGAAGCTTTCTTT
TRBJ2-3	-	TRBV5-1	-	CASSLDRDTDTQYF	TGCGCCAGCAGCTTGGACAGGGATACAGATACGCAGTATTTT
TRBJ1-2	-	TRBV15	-	CATSRGGGNYGYTF	TGTGCCACCAGCAGAGGGGGAGGGAACTATGGCTACACCTTC
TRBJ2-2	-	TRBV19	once	CASTLMTANTGELFF	TGTGCCAGTACCCTCATGACAGCGAACACCGGGGAGCTGTTTTTT
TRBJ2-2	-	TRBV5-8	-	CASSLERGTGELFF	TGTGCCAGCAGCTTGGAACGGGGAACCGGGGAGCTGTTTTTT
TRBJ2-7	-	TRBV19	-	CASSSSPGAESYEQYF	TGTGCCAGTAGTTCATCCCCCGGAGCGGAATCCTACGAGCAGTACTTC
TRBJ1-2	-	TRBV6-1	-	CASSERRTAYGYTF	TGTGCCAGCAGTGAAAGGAGGACAGCCTATGGCTACACCTTC
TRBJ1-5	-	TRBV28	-	CASTRTKSNQPQHF	TGTGCCAGCACCCGGACAAAGAGCAATCAGCCCCAGCATTTT